This T cell receptor (beta chain) came from a study of blood T cell repertoires in COVID-19 (dated by TCRdb to about 2020). Regarding the study in general: Collaborator samples came from the United States, Italy and Spain and covered acute and convalescent phases of COVID-19. The dataset comprised deeply sampled blood TCRbeta repertoires from subjects exposed to, actively infected with, or recovered from COVID-19. The samples were drawn from two sources: the first 160 participants of the ongoing ImmuneRACE study, and over 950 subjects contributed by 6 global collaborators. Where HLA class I and class II types were available, the types were taken from metadata supplied by the sample provider, not from assay-based typing. Sample metadata almost always included a de-identified subject ID, COVID-19 status, age in years and sex. The repertoires were made available in a free public database intended to serve as a resource for research on the immune response to SARS-CoV-2. The prospective study material was composed of cDNA or gDNA derived from T cells, B-cell-depleted T cells, or PBMCs. Broader findings and caveats from the paper: How much clinical and demographic metadata was included differed by source and by participant, and the metadata was provided uncurated.

In regard to this clone: Its antigen target is currently unknown. The input lacks base qualities; no much larger clone sits a single base away.

The CDR3 runs 14 amino acids, cysteine and phenylalanine included. Only the CDR3 portion is preserved as DNA: 42 bases, with reading frame beginning at the first base. According to the germline V gene, CDR1 reads MGHRA and CDR2 reads YSYEKL. V and J lose 4 bases and 4 bases, and a span of 11 bases separates them. TCRbeta CDR3 regions were amplified from genomic DNA by means of the immunoSEQ Assay, a bias-controlled multiplex PCR. As for the original processing: Within the assay, amplification of reference gene primers was used to estimate how many nucleated cells each sample contained. To quantify the absolute abundance of each unique TCRbeta CDR3 rearrangement, sequence reads were collapsed and filtered. Productive Simpson clonality was computed per sample as the square root of Simpson's diversity index over productive rearrangements. The table was pulled from immuneACCESS by TCRdb, which kept in-frame rearrangements only. Such tables lose some clones; where checked, under half of the loss comes from unresolved V genes, and the rest has no known cause. V, J and clone size reflect that table, while D and trimming were determined from the DNA. This sample gives under 250,000 clones in total; around 84% of them show up just once. 3.4% of the sample belongs to the ten largest clones.

Collaborating institutions collected whole blood in K2EDTA tubes following their own protocols. Collaborator samples were shipped for TCRbeta analysis as frozen whole blood, isolated PBMCs, or DNA extracted from either sample type. The origin of this receptor is a young woman with acute or convalescent COVID-19. Source material: peripheral blood. Recombination connected TRBV4-1 to TRBJ1-5; D gene: possibly TRBD1, on 6 matching bases. The CDR3 protein: CASSLGQQNQPQHF. The DNA sequence reads TGCGCCAGCAGCCTGGGACAACAGAATCAGCCCCAGCATTTT.